These 25 T cell receptor beta chains were sequenced from one sample in a study of T cell changes during pregnancy in multiple sclerosis. Profiling relied on immunoSEQ multiplex PCR, and the TCRdb table lists in-frame clones only, not all of them. The sample includes under 40,000 clones, about 92% of them seen just once. The sample in question was CD8+ T cells from peripheral blood mononuclear cells, obtained before pregnancy. The receptors were sampled from a female donor with multiple sclerosis, enrolled in a pregnancy study.

The chain combines TRBV4-1 with TRBJ2-7; maybe TRBD2 (6 bases). The V end was cut by 4 bases, the J end by 6 bases, with 22 bases between. This CDR3 has 16 residues. Germline V gene data show CDR1 as MGHRA and CDR2 as YSYEKL. The CDR3 nucleotides read TGCGCCAGCAGCCTGTCACCTTCCGGGCTCGGGAGCGAGCAGTACTTC. Translation gives CASSLSPSGLGSEQYF.

The rearrangement joins TRBV7-9 to TRBJ2-2; 13 bases are shared with TRBD2. V trimming: 5 bases; J trimming: 6 bases; junction bases outside the gene matches: 6. This CDR3 is built from 16 residues. CDR1 and CDR2 (germline): SEHNR, FQNEAQ (reference sequence). CDR3 sequence reads: CASSVLAGGPSGELFF. The CDR3 DNA sequence: TGTGCCAGCAGCGTACTAGCGGGGGGGCCATCCGGGGAGCTGTTTTTT.

The V gene is TRBV5-1, the J gene TRBJ2-7; TRBD1 is a possible D gene (6 bases). The CDR3 runs to 16 residues. CDR1 SGHRS and CDR2 YFSETQ come from the germline V gene. V was trimmed by 0 bases and J by 0 bases, leaving 13 bases between them. The CDR3 protein is CASSLARDTTSYEQYF. The DNA of the CDR3 is TGCGCCAGCAGCTTGGCCCGGGACACGACCTCCTACGAGCAGTACTTC.

The CDR3 bases are TGTGCCAGCAGCCCCGCCCAGACAGGGGGAGGGACTGAAGCTTTCTTT. This gives the protein CASSPAQTGGGTEAFF. The chain recombines TRBV7-9 with TRBJ1-1, with 9 bases identical to TRBD1. The CDR3 covers 16 residues. In germline, CDR1 is SEHNR, CDR2 FQNEAQ (reference sequence). With V trimmed by 5 bases and J by 5 bases, 12 bases remained unmatched.

The rearrangement joins TRBV28 to TRBJ1-1; no firm D call. Germline assignment: CDR1 MDHEN and CDR2 SYDVKM. The length of the CDR3 is 17 residues. V was clipped by 3 bases and J by 2 bases, with 19 bases between them. The CDR3 loop reads CASSLGGLGGGNTEAFF. The DNA of the CDR3 is TGTGCCAGCAGTTTGGGCGGGTTGGGTGGCGGTAACACTGAAGCTTTCTTT.

This clone was observed a few times. The chain is built from TRBV16 and TRBJ1-5; TRBD1 matches at 9 bases. Germline V gives CDR1 KGHSY, CDR2 FQNENV. The CDR3 has 15 amino acids. V trimming: 3 bases; J trimming: 6 bases; junction bases outside the gene matches: 6. CDR3 sequence: CASSQGDRDTQPQHF. CDR3 DNA sequence: TGTGCCAGCAGCCAGGGGGACAGGGACACTCAGCCCCAGCATTTT.

This clone showed up just a few times. This chain uses TRBV6-1 with TRBJ2-6, with D possibly being TRBD1 (5 bases). Trimming shortened V by 1 base and J by 4 bases, and 11 bases separated the two germline ends. Germline V lookup: CDR1 MNHNS, CDR2 SASEGT. This CDR3 is 16 amino acids long. The CDR3 sequence is CASSEGTGSGANVLTF. CDR3 nucleotides: TGTGCCAGCAGTGAAGGAACAGGTTCCGGGGCCAACGTCCTGACTTTC.

The V call is TRBV6-5, the J call TRBJ1-1; D unresolved. Germline V gene lookup returns CDR1 MNHEY and CDR2 SVGAGI. This CDR3 is 11 amino acids long. V dropped 6 bases and J dropped 6 bases, with 8 bases sitting between them. The CDR3 DNA reads as TGTGCCAGCAGCTACGGCCCTGAAGCTTTCTTT. Translating gives CASSYGPEAFF.

The chain carries TRBV27 and TRBJ2-7, with D maybe TRBD2 (7 bases). Germline V gene sequence: CDR1 MNHEY, CDR2 SMNVEV (reference sequence). The CDR3 length is 15 residues. V dropped 3 bases and J dropped 0 bases, with 12 bases sitting between them. The CDR3 DNA follows: TGTGCCAGCAGTTTGGGGGGGCGAAGCTCCTACGAGCAGTACTTC. Its translation: CASSLGGRSSYEQYF.

The chain uses TRBV9 and TRBJ2-3, with 8 bases aligning to TRBD2. The V segment lost 2 bases and the J segment 5 bases; nucleotides outside the gene matches: 7. From germline, CDR1 is SGDLS and CDR2 YYNGEE. The CDR3 runs 15 residues. The CDR3, as DNA: TGTGCCAGCAGCGTCGGGACTAGTGCCAAAGATACGCAGTATTTT. This encodes CASSVGTSAKDTQYF.

This chain joins TRBV7-9 and TRBJ2-3, with D perhaps TRBD2 (6 bases). CDR1 is SEHNR, CDR2 FQNEAQ, per germline (reference sequence). The CDR3 runs to 16 residues. Trimming took 5 bases from V and 2 from J, leaving 17 bases between them. This CDR3 reads CASSPVAGLNTDTQYF. The CDR3 coding sequence is TGTGCCAGCAGCCCAGTGGCGGGACTCAACACAGATACGCAGTATTTT.

The chain links TRBV28 to TRBJ1-5, with 7 bases fitting TRBD1. With 5 bases clipped from V and 0 bases from J, the junction kept 13 bases outside the gene matches. The CDR3 consists of 18 residues. From germline, CDR1 is MDHEN and CDR2 SYDVKM. DNA of the CDR3: TGTGCCAGCAGTCTGGAAACAGGGGCAGGATATAGCAATCAGCCCCAGCATTTT. Protein product: CASSLETGAGYSNQPQHF.

The chain uses TRBV7-9 and TRBJ1-5, with a weak D call TRBD1 (5 bases). Germline CDR1 is SEHNR and CDR2 is FQNEAQ (reference sequence). The CDR3 has 11 amino acids. Deletions cut 5 bases from V and 12 bases from J, with 11 bases between. The CDR3: CASSRRGSQHF. The CDR3 nucleotides read TGTGCCAGCAGCCGTAGGGGTAGCCAGCATTTT.

The chain couples TRBV7-8 to TRBJ2-7, with TRBD1 identical over 10 bases. The CDR3 is 15 amino acids. Losses at the gene ends were 5 bases for V and 3 bases for J; bases not matched to a gene: 7. Germline CDR1 reads SGHVS; CDR2 reads FQNEAQ. CDR3 region: CASSARDRGVYEQYF. The CDR3 nucleotides read TGTGCCAGCAGCGCTAGGGACAGGGGAGTCTACGAGCAGTACTTC.

This clone has just one count. The genes are TRBV30 and TRBJ2-1; the match to TRBD2 covers 10 bases. CDR1 GTSNPN and CDR2 SVGIG come from the germline V gene (reference sequence). V lost 3 bases to trimming and J lost 8 bases; unmatched junction nucleotides: 22. This CDR3 is 19 amino acids long. CDR3 in amino acids: CAWRSYSGGTLISPDEQFF. CDR3 in DNA: TGTGCCTGGAGATCCTATAGCGGGGGGACGTTAATCTCTCCCGATGAGCAGTTCTTC.

V gene TRBV10-3 combines with J gene TRBJ2-7; TRBD1 aligns across 10 bases. V lost 1 base to trimming and J lost 0 bases; unmatched junction nucleotides: 3. The CDR3 spans 16 residues. CDR1 is ENHRY and CDR2 is SYGVKD in the germline V gene. The CDR3 sequence: CAISELTGGASYEQYF. CDR3 in DNA: TGTGCCATCAGTGAGTTGACAGGGGGCGCCTCCTACGAGCAGTACTTC.

This chain links TRBV6-5 with TRBJ1-2; TRBD1 agrees at 8 bases. The junction had 7 bases not matched to a gene; V was cut back by 6 bases and J by 4 bases. Germline V lookup: CDR1 MNHEY, CDR2 SVGAGI. The CDR3 runs 14 residues. The CDR3 DNA reads as TGTGCCAGCAGACCACAGGGGGTGGGCTATGGCTACACCTTC. Its protein is CASRPQGVGYGYTF.

This rearrangement joins TRBV5-1 to TRBJ1-2; D is uncertain. V dropped 4 bases and J dropped 5 bases, with 18 bases sitting between them. The CDR3 contains 15 residues. Germline values: CDR1 SGHRS, CDR2 YFSETQ. This CDR3 reads CASSPGGGVSYGYTF. CDR3 sequence (DNA): TGCGCCAGCAGCCCGGGTGGCGGGGTTTCGTATGGCTACACCTTC.

V and J are TRBV19 and TRBJ1-2; no clear D. CDR3 length equals 14 residues. V was clipped by 0 bases and J by 7 bases, with 12 bases between them. Germline values: CDR1 LNHDA, CDR2 SQIVND (reference sequence). This CDR3 reads CASSIDARGGGYTF. Here the CDR3 DNA reads TGTGCCAGTAGTATAGATGCAAGAGGAGGTGGCTACACCTTC.

CDR3 sequence reads: CASSDQGNTIYF. The DNA for the CDR3 is TGCGCCAGCAGTGACCAGGGAAACACCATATATTTT. This sequence joins TRBV10-1 and TRBJ1-3, with D unclear. The length of the CDR3 is 12 residues. Germline values: CDR1 WNHNN, CDR2 SYGVQD (reference sequence). V lost 3 bases and J 4 bases, leaving 4 bases between the germline ends.

The chain couples TRBV30 to TRBJ2-7, with D perhaps matching TRBD2 (6 bases). The CDR3 has 15 residues. V lost 1 base and J lost 5, with 18 bases in between. From germline, CDR1 is GTSNPN and CDR2 SVGIG (reference sequence). The CDR3: CAWSDRTASDHEQYF. In DNA form, the CDR3 reads TGTGCCTGGAGTGATAGAACGGCTAGCGATCACGAGCAGTACTTC. Variable domain in full (rest from reference TRBV30 and TRBJ2-7): SQTIHQWPATLVQPVGSPLSLECTVEGTSNPNLYWYRQAAGRGLQLLFYSVGIGQISSEVPQNLSASRPQDRQFILSSKKLLLSDSGFYLCAWSDRTASDHEQYFGPGTRLTVT.

The chain combines TRBV9 with TRBJ2-1; 11 bases fit TRBD2. Germline-derived CDR1 and CDR2 are SGDLS and YYNGEE. With 2 bases clipped from V and 4 bases from J, the junction kept 2 bases outside the gene matches. CDR3 length: 15 amino acids. The CDR3 DNA reads TGTGCCAGCAGCGTTAGCGGGAGGGTTTACAATGAGCAGTTCTTC. Translation gives CASSVSGRVYNEQFF.

The J gene is TRBJ1-2, the V gene TRBV13; 8 nucleotides match TRBD1. Germline V gene sequence: CDR1 PRHDT, CDR2 FYEKMQ (reference sequence). The CDR3 covers 15 residues. V was pared by 5 bases and J by 5 bases, with 10 bases of the junction left unmatched. CDR3 in DNA: TGTGCCAGCAGCCCTCGTATCCAGGGGGCGTATGGCTACACCTTC. Encoded protein: CASSPRIQGAYGYTF.

The rearrangement joins TRBV5-6 to TRBJ2-1; 7 positions agree with TRBD1. The CDR3 sequence is 16 residues long. Germline trimming cut 3 bases from V and 6 bases from J; bases unmatched to any gene: 12. From germline, CDR1 is SGHDT and CDR2 YYEEEE. The CDR3 reads CASSSAGTVFTNEQFF. Here the CDR3 DNA reads TGTGCCAGCAGCTCCGCTGGGACAGTCTTTACCAATGAGCAGTTCTTC.

The chain links TRBV4-1 to TRBJ2-2; 11 nucleotides agree with TRBD1. The CDR3 has 19 amino acids. Per the germline V gene, CDR1 is MGHRA and CDR2 is YSYEKL. Germline trimming cut 0 bases from V and 7 bases from J; bases unmatched to any gene: 13. The CDR3 protein is CASSQDYAEDRGPGGELFF. DNA for the CDR3: TGCGCCAGCAGCCAAGATTATGCGGAGGACAGGGGGCCTGGCGGGGAGCTGTTTTTT.